These T cell receptor beta chains were read from a single sample in a study of cytomegalovirus exposure and HLA in healthy donors. Clones were read by immunoSEQ multiplex PCR, and TCRdb kept only the in-frame ones, dropping some. There are about 97,000 clones in the sample; around 60% occur only once, and about 4.4% lies in the top ten. The source material was PBMCs. The receptor source for this set is a human donor in good health. Both conserved end residues are part of each CDR3. D genes are given only for firm matches. Some rows mark clone size as missing; the rest say once, few, many or name a class of expanded clone.

v_gene	d_gene	j_gene	abundance	CDR3aa	CDR3nt
TRBV9	NA	TRBJ2-3	NA	CASSVGPGLSTDTQYF	TGTGCCAGCAGCGTAGGCCCGGGACTGAGCACAGATACGCAGTATTTT
TRBV18	NA	TRBJ2-7	NA	CASTMAGSSYEQYF	TGTGCCAGCACCATGGCGGGAAGCTCCTACGAGCAGTACTTC
TRBV11-2	TRBD1	TRBJ1-2	NA	CASSLVAAGGSGYTF	TGTGCCAGCAGCTTAGTGGCGGCAGGGGGAAGTGGCTACACCTTC
TRBV13	TRBD2	TRBJ2-3	NA	CASSLTGLARSADTQYF	TGTGCCAGCAGCTTAACAGGACTAGCCCGTTCCGCAGATACGCAGTATTTT
TRBV25-1	NA	TRBJ1-1	NA	CASSDETGLGPYTEAFF	TGTGCCAGCAGTGATGAGACAGGTTTAGGGCCATACACTGAAGCTTTCTTT
TRBV14	TRBD1	TRBJ2-7	few	CASSHRDRSYEQYF	TGTGCCAGCAGCCATAGGGACAGGTCCTACGAGCAGTACTTC
TRBV20-1	NA	TRBJ2-1	NA	CSAIRTNEQFF	TGCAGTGCTATTAGGACAAACGAGCAGTTCTTC
TRBV6-1	TRBD2	TRBJ2-7	medium-sized	CASSEYWTSGRSEQYF	TGTGCCAGCAGTGAATATTGGACTAGCGGGAGAAGCGAGCAGTACTTC
TRBV7-9	NA	TRBJ2-7	NA	CASDGNSFGEQYF	TGTGCCAGCGACGGGAACAGTTTTGGAGAGCAGTACTTC
TRBV6-5	NA	TRBJ1-5	NA	CACCEPQHF	TGTGCCTGTTGCGAGCCCCAGCATTTT
TRBV7-2	NA	TRBJ2-2	NA	CASSLGGTPLRGELFF	TGTGCCAGCAGCCTTGGGGGGACTCCGTTACGAGGGGAGCTGTTTTTT
TRBV2	TRBD2	TRBJ2-1	few	CASSEASGISEQFF	TGTGCCAGCAGTGAGGCTAGCGGGATTAGCGAGCAGTTCTTC
TRBV7-9	TRBD1	TRBJ1-2	NA	CASSLVAGGIGYTF	TGTGCCAGCAGCTTAGTCGCAGGGGGCATTGGCTACACCTTC
TRBV6-1	TRBD2	TRBJ2-1	once	CASSKVTSGSYNEQFF	TGTGCCAGCAGTAAAGTGACTAGCGGATCCTACAATGAGCAGTTCTTC
TRBV29-1	TRBD1	TRBJ2-7	NA	CSVKGTGPNYEQYF	TGCAGCGTGAAAGGGACAGGTCCTAACTACGAGCAGTACTTC
TRBV7-8	TRBD2	TRBJ2-7	NA	CASSLSGGSSYEQYF	TGTGCCAGCAGCTTAAGCGGGGGTAGCTCCTACGAGCAGTACTTC
TRBV27	TRBD2	TRBJ2-1	NA	CASSSGTSGAWGKQFF	TGTGCCAGCAGTTCCGGGACTAGCGGAGCCTGGGGTAAGCAGTTCTTC
TRBV27	TRBD1	TRBJ2-2	few	CASSDRQGLTGELFF	TGTGCCAGCAGCGACCGACAGGGGTTGACCGGGGAGCTGTTTTTT
TRBV5-4	TRBD1	TRBJ1-3	NA	CASSLAPQGTSGNTIYF	TGTGCCAGCAGCTTGGCTCCACAGGGGACCTCTGGAAACACCATATATTTT
TRBV6-1	TRBD2	TRBJ2-3	many	CASSEAGGRDTQYF	TGTGCCAGCAGTGAAGCGGGCGGGAGGGATACGCAGTATTTT
TRBV11-3	TRBD1	TRBJ2-2	NA	CASSVGQGEGGELFF	TGTGCCAGCAGCGTGGGACAGGGCGAGGGCGGGGAGCTGTTTTTT
TRBV15	NA	TRBJ1-5	few	CATSRDVTPRGPQHF	TGTGCCACCAGCAGAGATGTCACCCCTCGGGGGCCCCAGCATTTT
TRBV28	TRBD2	TRBJ2-7	few	CASSLFARTSGRAYEQYF	TGTGCCAGCAGTTTATTTGCCCGGACTAGCGGGAGGGCCTACGAGCAGTACTTC
TRBV28	TRBD1	TRBJ1-4	NA	CASSLWGQRNEKLFF	TGTGCCAGCAGTTTATGGGGACAGAGAAATGAAAAACTGTTTTTT
TRBV27	TRBD1	TRBJ2-1	few	CASSWGTGGGNEQFF	TGTGCCAGCAGTTGGGGGACAGGGGGTGGCAATGAGCAGTTCTTC
TRBV27	TRBD2	TRBJ2-1	NA	CASSLFASSGSLYNEQFF	TGTGCCAGCAGTTTATTTGCCTCTAGCGGGAGTCTGTACAATGAGCAGTTCTTC
TRBV4-1	NA	TRBJ1-1	NA	CASSQSRGGTSVGARNEAFF	TGCGCCAGCAGCCAGTCGAGGGGGGGAACCTCCGTCGGTGCACGCAATGAAGCTTTCTTT
TRBV10-1	NA	TRBJ2-2	NA	CASSDLDSTANTGELFF	TGCGCCAGCAGTGATTTGGACAGTACCGCGAACACCGGGGAGCTGTTTTTT
TRBV11-1	NA	TRBJ2-7	NA	CAIVRQLSYEQYF	TGTGCCATCGTCAGGCAACTCTCCTACGAGCAGTACTTC
TRBV6-6	NA	TRBJ2-1	NA	CASSLHVSSLYNEQFF	TGTGCCAGCAGTTTACACGTATCTAGCCTCTACAATGAGCAGTTCTTC
TRBV7-9	NA	TRBJ2-7	NA	CASTIRGKPYEQYF	TGTGCCAGCACCATCCGGGGTAAACCCTACGAGCAGTACTTC
TRBV5-1	NA	TRBJ2-3	NA	CASSLRRASTDTQYF	TGCGCCAGCAGCTTGCGGCGGGCTAGCACAGATACGCAGTATTTT
TRBV28	TRBD1	TRBJ2-7	NA	CASSLRYRGSYEQYF	TGTGCCAGCAGTTTACGTTACAGGGGGTCCTACGAGCAGTACTTC
TRBV6-6	NA	TRBJ1-1	few	CASSYGRGQVTEAFF	TGTGCCAGCAGTTACGGCCGGGGTCAGGTCACTGAAGCTTTCTTT
TRBV19	NA	TRBJ1-1	NA	CASSIVPGRTEAFF	TGTGCCAGTAGTATAGTCCCGGGGAGAACTGAAGCTTTCTTT
TRBV28	NA	TRBJ1-3	NA	CASSFEGETPPHTIYF	TGTGCCAGCAGTTTTGAAGGGGAAACCCCTCCCCACACCATATATTTT
TRBV2	NA	TRBJ2-4	NA	CASSVEGGEAKNIQYF	TGTGCCAGCAGTGTTGAAGGGGGGGAAGCCAAAAACATTCAGTACTTC
TRBV29-1	NA	TRBJ1-1	NA	CSVVTGRGGNTEAFF	TGCAGCGTTGTGACCGGACGGGGGGGGAACACTGAAGCTTTCTTT
TRBV4-1	NA	TRBJ1-1	NA	CASSQDGGDTEAFF	TGCGCCAGCAGCCAAGATGGGGGGGACACTGAAGCTTTCTTT
TRBV11-2	NA	TRBJ1-2	NA	CASSLATPTGRGYTF	TGTGCCAGCAGCTTAGCCACCCCGACAGGCAGGGGCTACACCTTC
TRBV6-5	NA	TRBJ2-2	few	CASQARNTGELFF	TGTGCCAGCCAAGCTAGGAACACCGGGGAGCTGTTTTTT
TRBV5-1	TRBD2	TRBJ2-3	NA	CASSPGLESDTQYF	TGCGCCAGCAGCCCCGGACTAGAATCCGATACGCAGTATTTT
TRBV4-1	NA	TRBJ2-7	NA	CASSQDWGVLGPYEQYF	TGCGCCAGCAGCCAAGATTGGGGGGTTCTAGGCCCCTACGAGCAGTACTTC
TRBV6-1	NA	TRBJ1-1	NA	CASKTLGNTEAFF	TGTGCCAGCAAGACGCTAGGGAACACTGAAGCTTTCTTT
TRBV27	NA	TRBJ2-7	NA	CASSTIPENRGMDEQYF	TGTGCCAGCTCCACAATACCCGAAAATAGGGGCATGGACGAGCAGTACTTC
TRBV28	TRBD2	TRBJ2-1	NA	CASSSPSGKSYNEQFF	TGTGCCAGCAGTTCGCCTAGCGGGAAATCCTACAATGAGCAGTTCTTC
TRBV6-6	TRBD2	TRBJ2-7	few	CASRPWTSGGYEQYF	TGTGCCAGCAGACCTTGGACTAGCGGGGGATACGAGCAGTACTTC
TRBV28	TRBD1	TRBJ2-7	NA	CASSLNLDRERYF	TGTGCCAGCAGTTTAAATTTGGACAGGGAACGGTACTTC
TRBV19	NA	TRBJ1-5	NA	CASTSPNQPQHF	TGTGCCAGTACTTCCCCTAATCAGCCCCAGCATTTT
TRBV5-1	NA	TRBJ2-3	few	CASRRADTQYF	TGCGCCAGCCGCAGGGCAGATACGCAGTATTTT
TRBV5-1	TRBD1	TRBJ2-5	NA	CASSLAGGQETQYF	TGCGCCAGCAGCTTGGCAGGGGGCCAAGAGACCCAGTACTTC
TRBV6-5	TRBD2	TRBJ2-2	NA	CASSWRGGTGELFF	TGTGCCAGCAGTTGGAGGGGAGGGACCGGGGAGCTGTTTTTT
TRBV2	NA	TRBJ2-7	NA	CASSPDLKQYF	TGTGCCAGCAGTCCAGATTTGAAGCAGTACTTC
TRBV28	NA	TRBJ1-1	few	CASSPGGGLYTEAFF	TGTGCCAGCAGTCCGGGGGGGGGTCTTTACACTGAAGCTTTCTTT
TRBV18	TRBD2	TRBJ2-7	NA	CASSSTSGFYEQYF	TGTGCCAGCTCGTCGACTAGCGGGTTTTACGAGCAGTACTTC